This is a list of T cell receptor beta chains from one sample in a study of glioma-infiltrating T cells. TCRdb reprocessed the multiplex PCR reads via MiXCR and lists one record per CDR3 protein. The table includes about 5,400 distinct CDR3 sequences, 40% to 45% detected once. Sample: glioma tissue, nonneoplastic brain tissue, or PBMCs (not recorded which). The receptors here all came from a human donor with low-grade glioma or glioblastoma, undergoing nonglioma brain surgery, or in good health (not recorded which). CDR3s include the opening cysteine and the closing phenylalanine or tryptophan. A D gene is named only where the DNA matches it firmly. The size of a clone is reported for some rows only, either as once, few or many, or as a class for expanded clones.

clone_size j_call d_call v_call cdr3_length cdr3_aa cdr3_nt
. TRBJ2-2 TRBD2 TRBV20-1 16 CSAPPASGGNTGELFF TGCAGTGCGCCCCCTGCTAGCGGAGGGAACACCGGGGAGCTGTTTTTT
medium-sized TRBJ2-7 . TRBV6-2/TRBV6-3 11 CASSFSYEQYF TGTGCCAGCAGTTTTTCCTACGAGCAGTACTTC
. TRBJ2-7 . TRBV3-1 12 CASSQQSYEQYF TGTGCCAGCAGCCAACAAAGCTACGAGCAGTACTTC
. TRBJ2-3 . TRBV6-6 15 CASSYRPLASDTRYF TGTGCCAGCAGTTACCGACCACTAGCCTCAGATACGCGGTATTTT
once TRBJ2-1 TRBD2 TRBV20-1 17 CSARDQGGAGGRNEQFF TGCAGTGCTAGAGATCAAGGAGGAGCGGGAGGGAGGAATGAGCAGTTCTTC
many TRBJ2-7 . TRBV7-8 14 CANSFPGALYEQYF TGTGCCAACAGCTTCCCAGGGGCCTTGTACGAGCAGTACTTC
many TRBJ1-1 . TRBV7-3 14 CASSSAGPNTEAFF TGTGCCAGCAGCTCGGCCGGACCTAACACTGAAGCTTTCTTT
many TRBJ2-1 . TRBV12-3/TRBV12-4 13 CASSRGTYNEQFF TGTGCCAGCAGTCGTGGCACCTACAATGAGCAGTTCTTC
many TRBJ2-7 TRBD2 TRBV7-8 16 CASSLGGRGVTYEQYF TGTGCCAGCAGCTTAGGCGGGCGGGGGGTAACCTACGAGCAGTACTTC
. TRBJ2-1 TRBD2 TRBV7-3 16 CASSLSIQREAGEQFF TGTGCCAGCAGCTTAAGTATCCAGCGGGAGGCGGGGGAGCAGTTCTTC
many TRBJ2-7 . TRBV12-3/TRBV12-4 14 CASSLVSKGSEQYF TGTGCCAGCAGTTTGGTCTCTAAGGGGAGCGAGCAGTACTTC
. TRBJ2-3 . TRBV7-2 15 CASSQLTGWADTQYF TGTGCCAGCAGCCAACTTACAGGTTGGGCAGATACGCAGTATTTT
few TRBJ1-1 . TRBV5-6 15 CASSLAQLVNTEAFF TGTGCCAGCAGCTTGGCCCAGCTAGTGAACACTGAAGCTTTCTTT
many TRBJ1-5 . TRBV7-8 15 CASSLGGGRNQPQHF TGTGCCAGCAGCTTAGGGGGGGGGCGCAATCAGCCCCAGCATTTT
many TRBJ2-3 . TRBV27 12 CASSPPPDTQYF TGTGCCAGCAGCCCCCCCCCAGATACGCAGTATTTT
. TRBJ2-1 . TRBV5-1 15 CASSLVGLLPDEQFF TGCGCCAGCAGCTTGGTGGGACTCCTCCCGGATGAGCAGTTCTTC
medium-sized TRBJ2-1 TRBD1 TRBV3-1 14 CASSPGQGANEQFF TGTGCCAGCAGCCCCGGACAGGGGGCAAATGAGCAGTTCTTC
medium-sized TRBJ2-1 . TRBV6-1 14 CASSSEQPYNEQFF TGTGCCAGCAGTTCCGAACAACCTTACAATGAGCAGTTCTTC
. TRBJ2-3 . TRBV20-1 13 CSASRDPTDTQYF TGCAGTGCTAGCCGGGACCCCACAGATACGCAGTATTTT
medium-sized TRBJ2-3 . TRBV7-2 12 CASSLGPDTQYF TGTGCCAGCAGCTTAGGTCCAGATACGCAGTATTTT
. TRBJ1-2 TRBD1 TRBV20-1 14 CSADPTGLGYGYTF TGCAGTGCTGACCCGACAGGGCTCGGCTATGGCTACACCTTC
. TRBJ1-5 TRBD1 TRBV2 15 CASSGGQGDGQPQHF TGTGCCAGCAGTGGGGGACAGGGGGATGGACAGCCCCAGCATTTT
medium-sized TRBJ2-3 . TRBV24-1 13 CATSLRNPDTQYF TGTGCCACCAGTCTCCGGAACCCAGATACGCAGTATTTT
. TRBJ1-2 . TRBV20-1 13 CSASIRVNYGYTF TGCAGTGCTAGCATCCGGGTTAACTATGGCTACACCTTC
once TRBJ1-1 . TRBV27 12 CANSPGSTEAFF TGTGCCAACAGCCCAGGCAGCACTGAAGCTTTCTTT
medium-sized TRBJ2-1 . TRBV3-1 15 CASSQDIATTNEQFF TGTGCCAGCAGCCAAGATATAGCGACTACCAATGAGCAGTTCTTC